This TCR beta chain is from a study of CD8 T cells in Susac syndrome. Study-wide context: Intravenous immunoglobulin alone or corticosteroids were being given to patients with Susac syndrome at blood draw, unless they were therapy-naive.

CD8+ and CD4+ T cells were negatively isolated; TEMRA cells were FACS-enriched. cDNA came from approximately 0.5 to 1 ug RNA primed by random hexamers. An immunoSEQ multiplex PCR generated amplified TCR beta CDR3 products spanning 54 Vbeta and 13 Jbeta. A single record per CDR3 protein comes from TCRdb applying MiXCR to the immunoSEQ multiplex PCR reads. The table records 120,000 or so distinct CDR3 sequences, 90% to 95% of them present only once. The CDR3 has 14 residues. The V end was cut by 6 bases, the J end by 4 bases, with 19 bases between. Germline-derived CDR1 and CDR2 are DFQATT and SNEGSKA (reference sequence).

The receptor was isolated from a human donor with Susac syndrome. This chain uses TRBV20-1 with TRBJ2-7, with D perhaps matching TRBD2 (6 bases). The sequenced material came from CD8+ T cells from PBMCs. CDR3 protein: CSANPGPGGYEQYF. Here the CDR3 DNA reads TGCAGTGCCAACCCGGGCCCCGGGGGATACGAGCAGTACTTC.